These T cell receptor beta chains were read from a single sample in a study of blood T cell repertoires in COVID-19. Clones were sequenced by immunoSEQ multiplex PCR, and TCRdb holds only the in-frame ones, with some missing. The sample consists of 350,000 to 450,000 clones, 80% to 95% of them appearing once. The specimen was PBMCs or T cells enriched from blood (not recorded which). All receptors come from a woman aged 40 to 50 who had been exposed to COVID-19. Both conserved end residues are part of each CDR3. The order of the fields is CDR3 protein, V gene, J gene.

CDR3aa: CASSQALLGNTIYF; v_gene: TRBV14; j_gene: TRBJ1-3
CDR3aa: CASSGQGQGLSREQYF; v_gene: TRBV5-1; j_gene: TRBJ2-7
CDR3aa: CASRYLDREPHSQYF; v_gene: TRBV5-4; j_gene: TRBJ2-3
CDR3aa: CASSLGTGGHGYTF; v_gene: TRBV7-8; j_gene: TRBJ1-2
CDR3aa: CAISEWKGAAGTEAFF; v_gene: TRBV10-3; j_gene: TRBJ1-1
CDR3aa: CASSPTGYYQPQHF; v_gene: TRBV27; j_gene: TRBJ1-5
CDR3aa: CASRRLGSYEQYF; v_gene: TRBV5-1; j_gene: TRBJ2-7
CDR3aa: CASRPLTGSNQPQHF; v_gene: TRBV6-5; j_gene: TRBJ1-5
CDR3aa: CASRGQGGSPLHF; v_gene: TRBV6-5; j_gene: TRBJ1-6
CDR3aa: CSVGRGGDSYGYTF; v_gene: TRBV29-1; j_gene: TRBJ1-2
CDR3aa: CASSTGLGTQYF; v_gene: TRBV7-8; j_gene: TRBJ2-3
CDR3aa: CASSESSGRWNEQFF; v_gene: TRBV25-1; j_gene: TRBJ2-1
CDR3aa: CASSKQGVPQHF; v_gene: TRBV12-3/TRBV12-4; j_gene: TRBJ1-5
CDR3aa: CASSLVQGNGNTIYF; v_gene: TRBV5-6; j_gene: TRBJ1-3
CDR3aa: CASSQAVYGYTF; v_gene: TRBV3-1/TRBV3-2; j_gene: TRBJ1-2
CDR3aa: CASSTRQGNTEAFF; v_gene: TRBV4-3; j_gene: TRBJ1-1
CDR3aa: CASSLGRNNSPLHF; v_gene: TRBV5-6; j_gene: TRBJ1-6
CDR3aa: CAWSVAVNGYTF; v_gene: TRBV30; j_gene: TRBJ1-2
CDR3aa: CASSSTGTGGYGYTF; v_gene: TRBV5-1; j_gene: TRBJ1-2
CDR3aa: CASRATFGRTSGELFF; v_gene: TRBV9; j_gene: TRBJ2-2
CDR3aa: CASSAMGQPKGYTF; v_gene: TRBV9; j_gene: TRBJ1-2
CDR3aa: CASTRTGGAYGYTF; v_gene: TRBV7-9; j_gene: TRBJ1-2
CDR3aa: CASSLGPAGGGDTQYF; v_gene: TRBV7-6; j_gene: TRBJ2-3
CDR3aa: CASSPGQGNEKLFF; v_gene: TRBV18; j_gene: TRBJ1-4